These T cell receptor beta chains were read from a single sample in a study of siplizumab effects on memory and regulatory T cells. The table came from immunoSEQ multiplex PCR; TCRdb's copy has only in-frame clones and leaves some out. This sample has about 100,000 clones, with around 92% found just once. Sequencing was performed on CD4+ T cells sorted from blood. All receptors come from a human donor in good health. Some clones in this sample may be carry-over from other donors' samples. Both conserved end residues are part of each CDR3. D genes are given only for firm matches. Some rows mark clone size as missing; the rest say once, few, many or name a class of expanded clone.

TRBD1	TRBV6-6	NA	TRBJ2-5	TGTGCCAGCAGTTTCGGGACAGGGTATGGAGAGACCCAGTACTTC	CASSFGTGYGETQYF
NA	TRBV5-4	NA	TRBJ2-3	TGTGCCAGCAGCTCCTACACAGATACGCAGTATTTT	CASSSYTDTQYF
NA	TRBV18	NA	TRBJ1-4	TGTGCCAGCTCACCACGTGAGGGATATGAAAAACTGTTTTTT	CASSPREGYEKLFF
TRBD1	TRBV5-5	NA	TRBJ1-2	TGTGCCAGCAGGTCCGGGACAGCTAACTATGGCTACACCTTC	CASRSGTANYGYTF
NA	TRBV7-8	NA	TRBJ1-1	TGTGCCAGCAGCAGCGGAAACCTCCCGAAAGCTTTCTTT	CASSSGNLPKAFF
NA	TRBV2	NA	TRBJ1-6	TGTGCCAGCAGTGATGTAGACTCCGAGAGTTCACCCCTCCACTTT	CASSDVDSESSPLHF
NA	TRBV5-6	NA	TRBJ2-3	TGTGCCAGCAGCCGGCGGAGCCTAGTGGGTTGGACAGATACGCAGTATTTT	CASSRRSLVGWTDTQYF
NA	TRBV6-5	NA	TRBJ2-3	TGTGCCAGCAGCATAGGGTTAGGCACAGATACGCAGTATTTT	CASSIGLGTDTQYF
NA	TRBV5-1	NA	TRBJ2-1	TGTGCCAGCAGTTTCCGGGACTACAATGAGCAGTTCTTC	CASSFRDYNEQFF
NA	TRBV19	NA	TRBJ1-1	TGTGCCAGTAGTATAGAATTCCACAGAGGGACTGAAGCTTTCTTT	CASSIEFHRGTEAFF
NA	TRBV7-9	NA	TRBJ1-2	TGTGCCAGCAGCTCCCCTCAGGGCAACTATGGCTACACCTTC	CASSSPQGNYGYTF
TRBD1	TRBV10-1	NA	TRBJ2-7	TGCACGCCTCCGGGACAGGGTGAATACGAGCAGTACTTC	CTPPGQGEYEQYF
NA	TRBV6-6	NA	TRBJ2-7	TGTGCCAGCAGGGCGGGACAGCAGCGTCAGCAGTACTTC	CASRAGQQRQQYF
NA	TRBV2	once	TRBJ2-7	TGTGCCAGCAGCGCGGGACACCTACTCTACGAGCAGTACTTC	CASSAGHLLYEQYF
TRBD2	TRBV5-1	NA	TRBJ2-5	TGCGCCAGCAGCTACGGGACTAGCGGGAGTGAGACCCAGTACTTC	CASSYGTSGSETQYF
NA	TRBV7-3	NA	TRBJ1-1	TGTGCCAGCAGCTGGGGCCATGGGAACACTGAAGCTTTCTTT	CASSWGHGNTEAFF
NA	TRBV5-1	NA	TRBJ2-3	TGCGCCAGCAGCCCCCAAATAACGGATACGCAGTATTTT	CASSPQITDTQYF
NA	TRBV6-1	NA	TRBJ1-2	TGTGCCAGCAGTGAAGCAGGGGGTAACTATGGCTACACCTTC	CASSEAGGNYGYTF
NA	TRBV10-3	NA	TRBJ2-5	TGTGCCATCGGGACCGGCCTAAAAGAGACCCAGTACTTC	CAIGTGLKETQYF
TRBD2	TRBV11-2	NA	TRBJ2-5	TGTGCCAGCAGCTTAGTTACTAGCGGTCAAGAGACCCAGTACTTC	CASSLVTSGQETQYF
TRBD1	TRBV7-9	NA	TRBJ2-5	TGTGCCAGCAGCTTAAGACAGGGGAGAGAGACCCAGTACTTC	CASSLRQGRETQYF
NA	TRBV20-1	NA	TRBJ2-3	TGCAGTGTTGGGGCGGATACGCAGTATTTT	CSVGADTQYF
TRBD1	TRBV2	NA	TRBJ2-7	TGTGCCAGCAGCGCCGGACAGGGCGGGTCCTACGAGCAGTACTTC	CASSAGQGGSYEQYF
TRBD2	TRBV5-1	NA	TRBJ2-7	TGCGCCAGCAGCTTGAGGACTAGCGGGAGGGCGGTGTCCTACGAGCAGTACTTC	CASSLRTSGRAVSYEQYF
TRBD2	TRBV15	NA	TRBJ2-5	TGTGCCACCAGCAGGCCCTGGCTAGCGGTACAGTACTTC	CATSRPWLAVQYF
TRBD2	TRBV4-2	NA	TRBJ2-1	TGTGCCAGCAGCCTGACGGGGGGGCAAGCAAATGAGCAGTTCTTC	CASSLTGGQANEQFF
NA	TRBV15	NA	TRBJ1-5	TGTGCCACCAGCAGAGACCTGGGGAAGGATCAGCCCCAGCATTTT	CATSRDLGKDQPQHF
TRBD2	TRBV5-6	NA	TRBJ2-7	TGTGCCAGCAGCCGTCCAGGGAGGGACGAGCAGTACTTC	CASSRPGRDEQYF
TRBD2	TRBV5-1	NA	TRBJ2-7	TGCGCCAGCAGCTTGGGTTTGGGGGCTAGCGGGAAGAACGAGCAGTACTTC	CASSLGLGASGKNEQYF